This TCR beta chain was found in a study of blood T cell repertoires in COVID-19. TCRdb's copy holds only in-frame clones and misses some; the assay was immunoSEQ multiplex PCR. The repertoire holds 13,000 or so clones, with approximately 86% as singletons. The CDR3 has 15 amino acids. Trimming took 4 bases from V and 7 from J, leaving 20 bases between them. CDR1 is LNHDA and CDR2 is SQIVND in the germline V gene (reference sequence). The rearrangement links TRBV19 to TRBJ2-7; TRBD2 might be the D (6 bases). This TCR was recovered from a man older than 75 with acute or convalescent COVID-19. The sequenced sample consisted of peripheral blood. For the CDR3, the DNA is TGTGCCAGTAGTACCGCCGCGGGCGGAGGGGCGGAGCAGTACTTC. Its translation is CASSTAAGGGAEQYF.